This T cell receptor beta chain was recovered during a study of memory CD4+ T cells and cytomegalovirus serostatus. Produced via immunoSEQ multiplex PCR; TCRdb's table is partial and in-frame only. The repertoire holds over 65,000 clones, with about 78% as singletons. The CDR3 covers 14 residues. Trimming cost V 3 bases and J 5 bases, with 12 bases left between them. Germline loops: CDR1 SGHRS, CDR2 YFSETQ. The sort gate was single viable CD3+CD4+CD8-CD45RO+ cells for memory CD4+ T cells. V is TRBV5-1 and J is TRBJ2-4; possible D gene TRBD1, 5 bases. The source is an adult in good health and CMV-seropositive. Sequenced input: memory CD4+ T cells from blood. The CDR3 protein is CASSSEGVENIQYF. CDR3 bases: TGCGCCAGCAGCTCCGAAGGGGTGGAAAACATTCAGTACTTC. The variable domain in full, completed from reference TRBV5-1 and TRBJ2-4, reads KAGVTQTPRYLIKTRGQQVTLSCSPISGHRSVSWYQQTPGQGLQFLFEYFSETQRNKGNFPGRFSGRQFSNSRSEMNVSTLELGDSALYLCASSSEGVENIQYFGAGTRLSVL.